This entry concerns a single T cell receptor (beta chain). Its antigen is still unknown. Base quality data are lacking; no much larger clone is found one base away. The data belong to a study of shared clonotypes between healthy human individuals (dated by TCRdb to about 2020). Turning to the overall study: A few men and a couple of women, aged 18 to 49 years, made up the cohort. For each donor, three plates each were used for CD4 naive and CD4 memory, two plates were used for CD8 naive, and one plate was used for CD8 memory. Libraries were prepared and TCR repertoires were sequenced by different laboratories using diverse techniques, in order to increase sequencing depth and limit assay-specific biases. Per donor, leukapheresis produced somewhere between about 0.8 and 9 billion PBMCs. Blood TCR repertoires of a handful of healthy adults were deeply sequenced to estimate repertoire size and the extent of clonotype sharing between individuals.

Donors were healthy HIV-negative adults with no recently reported acute infections or vaccinations. Only Caucasian adults living in Nashville, Tennessee, USA were represented among the donors. CD4+ T cells were enriched by magnetic negative selection; naive cells were then positively selected on CD45RA, and the negative fraction formed the memory subset. Blood was collected by leukapheresis, and PBMCs were isolated by Ficoll-Histopaque density gradient centrifugation and then cryopreserved in liquid nitrogen vapor phase. Analytical flow cytometry was used to check the purity and quantity of every magnetically sorted T cell population. From each sorted fraction, genomic DNA was isolated and quantified by UV absorbance on a Nanodrop 2000c. Using the deep immunoSEQ assay, multiplex PCR amplified TCR CDR3 regions from genomic DNA. For each cell subset, the extracted genomic DNA was distributed evenly across all wells of several immunoSEQ 96-well plates, and each plate served as one replicate. Each replicate PCR for sorted subsets received roughly 0.2 ug genomic DNA, equal to tens of thousands of T cell genomes. Purified libraries were quantified with a Qubit 3.0 fluorometer, sized on a Bioanalyzer 2100, and re-quantified with the KAPA Library Quantification kit. Every immunoSEQ 96-well plate was sequenced on a separate single-read 150-cycle Illumina NextSeq 550 flow cell. Turning to the authors' computational methods: Because the immunoSEQ output held only junctional sequences and lacked quality scores, the filtering could not match the filtering applied to full-length reads. To assign V/J genes and CDR3, sequences were annotated against IMGT germline references using PyIR, a Python wrapper for IgBLAST v1.9. Any read was removed if the V/J assignment was weak (E-value above 1e-6), the CDR3 was missing, or the read contained stop codons, out-of-frame junctions, or ambiguous translated residues. V3J clonotypes were defined as sequences sharing an identical inferred V gene, J gene, and CDR3 amino acid sequence. The percentage overlap between two repertoires was calculated by dividing the number of shared unique clonotypes by the size of the smaller repertoire. Repertoire richness was assessed with RTK rarefaction, the Chao1 estimator, and Recon v2.1 estimates of unobserved clonotypes. Generation probabilities for all TCRbeta clonotypes obtained by the gDNA method from a handful of donors were computed using OLGA. The table comes from immuneACCESS by way of TCRdb, which keeps in-frame sequences with V and J called. Part of the clones is missing from these tables; in studies checked, under half for an unresolved V gene and the rest for unknown reasons. V, J and clone size are those of that table, while D and trimming were read from the DNA. This sample comprises over 850,000 clones, around 78% of them detected only once. Jointly, the top ten make up 0.61% of the sample.

Results the study describes overall, beyond this receptor: Estimated clonotype richness was generally larger for naive than for memory subsets. Even with the large sequencing depth, rarefaction of the sorted-subset datasets indicated that sequencing was incomplete. Because the study included a small number of donors, the genetic and exposure-history diversity represented was limited. Sampling was restricted to blood, and TCR repertoires in tissue are likely to differ from TCR repertoires in blood. Pairwise subsampling led to the expectation that sequencing depth would affect the degree of clonotype sharing among donors. Compared with non-shared clonotypes, clonotypes shared by all four sorted-subset donors had higher generation probabilities. When a handful of donors were compared, the shared fraction of clonotypes was about 5.2% for naive CD4, approximately 3.5% for naive CD8, more than 2% for memory CD4, and under 0.5% for memory CD8.

This TCR was recovered from a man aged 18 to 35 in good health. Some clones in this sample may be carry-over from other donors' samples. Sequencing input: memory CD4+ T cells from PBMCs. In the paper's terms, the cell subset or site label means: CD45RA-negative fraction.

The DNA sequence is TGTGCCTGGAGTATGTGGGTGGGATATGGCTACACCTTC. The translation is CAWSMWVGYGYTF. Here the chain combines TRBV30 and TRBJ1-2, with no confident D gene call. Sequences GTSNPN (CDR1) and SVGIG (CDR2) are obtained from the germline V gene (reference sequence). The CDR3 sequence holds 13 residues, the cysteine and phenylalanine included. Only the CDR3 DNA stays, 39 bases, in frame from base 1. Trimming takes 2 bases from V and 5 bases from J, and the germline ends sit 12 bases apart.